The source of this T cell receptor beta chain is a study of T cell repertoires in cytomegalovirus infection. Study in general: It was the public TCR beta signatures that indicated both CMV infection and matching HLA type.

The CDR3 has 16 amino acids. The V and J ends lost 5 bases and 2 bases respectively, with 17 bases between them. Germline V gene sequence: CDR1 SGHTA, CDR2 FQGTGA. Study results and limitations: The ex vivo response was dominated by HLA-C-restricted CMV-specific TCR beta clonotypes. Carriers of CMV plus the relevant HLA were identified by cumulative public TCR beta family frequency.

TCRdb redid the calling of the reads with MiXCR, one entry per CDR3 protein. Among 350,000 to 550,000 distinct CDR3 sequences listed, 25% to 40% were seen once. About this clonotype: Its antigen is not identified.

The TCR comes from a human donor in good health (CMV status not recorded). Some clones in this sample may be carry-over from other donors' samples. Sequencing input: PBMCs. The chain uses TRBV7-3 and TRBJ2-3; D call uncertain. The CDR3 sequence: CASSQIDGPDTDTQYF. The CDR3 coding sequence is TGTGCCAGCAGCCAAATTGATGGGCCAGACACAGATACGCAGTATTTT. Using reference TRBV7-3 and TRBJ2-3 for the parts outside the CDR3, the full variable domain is GAGVSQTPSNKVTEKGKYVELRCDPISGHTALYWYRQSLGQGPEFLIYFQGTGAADDSGLPNDRFFAVRPEGSVSTLKIQRTERGDSAVYLCASSQIDGPDTDTQYFGPGTRLTVL.